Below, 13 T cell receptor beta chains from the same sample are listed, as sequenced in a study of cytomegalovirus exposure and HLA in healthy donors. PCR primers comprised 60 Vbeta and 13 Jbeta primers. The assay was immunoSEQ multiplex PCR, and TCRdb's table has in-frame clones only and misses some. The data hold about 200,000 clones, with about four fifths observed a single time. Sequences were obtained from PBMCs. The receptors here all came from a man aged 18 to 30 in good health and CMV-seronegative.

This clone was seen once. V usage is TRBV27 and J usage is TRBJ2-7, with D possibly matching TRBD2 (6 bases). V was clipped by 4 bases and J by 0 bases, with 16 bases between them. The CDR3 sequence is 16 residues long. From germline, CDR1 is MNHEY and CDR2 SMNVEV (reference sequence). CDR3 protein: CASSSTSYGSSYEQYF. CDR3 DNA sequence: TGTGCCAGCAGTTCGACCTCCTACGGGAGCTCCTACGAGCAGTACTTC.

The CDR3 nucleotides read TGTGCCAGCAGCTTAGATGGACTAGCGGGGGACCCTAGCACAGATACGCAGTATTTT. Amino acids: CASSLDGLAGDPSTDTQYF. The chain links TRBV11-2 to TRBJ2-3; 13 nucleotides agree with TRBD2. CDR3 size: 19 residues. J was trimmed by 0 bases and V by 0 bases; bases with no gene match: 6. Germline assignment: CDR1 SGHAT and CDR2 FQNNGV.

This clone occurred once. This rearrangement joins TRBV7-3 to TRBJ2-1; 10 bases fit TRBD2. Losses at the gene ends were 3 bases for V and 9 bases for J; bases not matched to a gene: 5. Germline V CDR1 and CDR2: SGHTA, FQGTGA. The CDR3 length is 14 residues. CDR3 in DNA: TGTGCCAGCAGCTTTGGGACTAGCGATAGTGAGCAGTTCTTC. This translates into CASSFGTSDSEQFF. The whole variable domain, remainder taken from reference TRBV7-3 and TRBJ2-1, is GAGVSQTPSNKVTEKGKYVELRCDPISGHTALYWYRQSLGQGPEFLIYFQGTGAADDSGLPNDRFFAVRPEGSVSTLKIQRTERGDSAVYLCASSFGTSDSEQFFGPGTRLTVL.

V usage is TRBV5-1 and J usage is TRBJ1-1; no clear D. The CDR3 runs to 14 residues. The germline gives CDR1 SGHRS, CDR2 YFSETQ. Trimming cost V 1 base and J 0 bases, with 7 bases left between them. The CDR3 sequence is CASSLSGMNTEAFF. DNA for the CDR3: TGCGCCAGCAGCTTGTCGGGAATGAACACTGAAGCTTTCTTT. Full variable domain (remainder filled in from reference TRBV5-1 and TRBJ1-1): KAGVTQTPRYLIKTRGQQVTLSCSPISGHRSVSWYQQTPGQGLQFLFEYFSETQRNKGNFPGRFSGRQFSNSRSEMNVSTLELGDSALYLCASSLSGMNTEAFFGQGTRLTVV.

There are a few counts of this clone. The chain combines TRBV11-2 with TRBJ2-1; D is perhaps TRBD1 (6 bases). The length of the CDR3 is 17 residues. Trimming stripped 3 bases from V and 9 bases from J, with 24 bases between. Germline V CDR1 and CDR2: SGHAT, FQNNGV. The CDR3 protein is CASSLGHRVPSVAEQFF. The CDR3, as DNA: TGTGCCAGCAGCTTGGGACACAGGGTCCCTTCGGTAGCTGAGCAGTTCTTC.

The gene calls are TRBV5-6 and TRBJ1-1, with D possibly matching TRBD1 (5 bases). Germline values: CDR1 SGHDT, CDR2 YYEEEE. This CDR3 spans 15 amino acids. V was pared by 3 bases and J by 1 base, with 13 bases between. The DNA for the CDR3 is TGTGCCAGCAGCTGGGGCCCAGGCGCGAACACTGAAGCTTTCTTT. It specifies CASSWGPGANTEAFF.

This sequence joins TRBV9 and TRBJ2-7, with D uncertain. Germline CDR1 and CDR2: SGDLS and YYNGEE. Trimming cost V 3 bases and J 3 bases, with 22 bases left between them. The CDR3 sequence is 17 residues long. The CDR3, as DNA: TGTGCCAGCAGCGCGACACCCTTTGGCACTCGAGTCTACGAGCAGTACTTC. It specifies CASSATPFGTRVYEQYF. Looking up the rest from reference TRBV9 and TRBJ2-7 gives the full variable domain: DSGVTQTPKHLITATGQRVTLRCSPRSGDLSVYWYQQSLDQGLQFLIQYYNGEERAKGNILERFSAQQFPDLHSELNLSSLELGDSALYFCASSATPFGTRVYEQYFGPGTRLTVT.

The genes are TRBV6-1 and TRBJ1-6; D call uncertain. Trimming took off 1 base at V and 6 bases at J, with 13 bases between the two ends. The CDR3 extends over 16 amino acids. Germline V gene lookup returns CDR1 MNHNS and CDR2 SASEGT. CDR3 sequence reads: CASSEGSGPINSPLHF. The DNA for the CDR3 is TGTGCCAGCAGTGAAGGTAGTGGGCCGATTAATTCACCCCTCCACTTT.

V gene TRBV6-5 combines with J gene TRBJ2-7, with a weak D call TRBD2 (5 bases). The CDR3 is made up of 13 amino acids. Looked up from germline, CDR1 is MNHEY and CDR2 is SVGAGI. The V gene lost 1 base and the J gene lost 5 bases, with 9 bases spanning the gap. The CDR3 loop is CASSYLTNDEQYF. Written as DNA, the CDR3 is TGTGCCAGCAGTTACTTGACTAATGACGAGCAGTACTTC.

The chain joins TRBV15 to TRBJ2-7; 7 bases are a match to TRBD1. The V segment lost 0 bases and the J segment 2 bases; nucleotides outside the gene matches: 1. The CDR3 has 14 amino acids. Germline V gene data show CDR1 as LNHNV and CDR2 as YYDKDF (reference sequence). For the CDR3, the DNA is TGTGCCACCAGCAGAGATCAGGGGGCCTACGAGCAGTACTTC. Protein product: CATSRDQGAYEQYF.

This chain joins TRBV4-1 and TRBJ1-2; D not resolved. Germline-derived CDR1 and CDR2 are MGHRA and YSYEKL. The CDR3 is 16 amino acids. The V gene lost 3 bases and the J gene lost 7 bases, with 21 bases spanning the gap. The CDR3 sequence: CASSHEPTGSLRGYTF. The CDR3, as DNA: TGCGCCAGCAGCCACGAACCGACTGGTTCTCTCCGTGGCTACACCTTC.

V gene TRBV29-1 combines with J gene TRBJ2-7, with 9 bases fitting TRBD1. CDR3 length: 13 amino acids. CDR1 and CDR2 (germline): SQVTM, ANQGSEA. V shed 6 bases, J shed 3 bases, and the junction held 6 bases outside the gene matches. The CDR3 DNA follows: TGCAGCGTCGAACAGGGGGCGAACTACGAGCAGTACTTC. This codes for CSVEQGANYEQYF.

The CDR3, as DNA: TGTGCCAGCAGCCCCGGGACTAGCGGGGGGCAGAAAAACATTCAGTACTTC. Its protein is CASSPGTSGGQKNIQYF. The chain employs TRBV5-4 and TRBJ2-4; 15 bases agree with TRBD2. There are 17 residues in the CDR3. V dropped 4 bases and J dropped 4; count of bases not matched to a gene: 6. Looked up from germline, CDR1 is SGHNT and CDR2 is YYREEE (reference sequence).